The T cell receptor (beta chain) described here comes from a study of T-cell reconstitution after alpha-beta-depleted transplantation in children listed by TCRdb under 2016. Study-wide context: Using TCR repertoire profiling, the study quantitatively followed how T-cell immune reconstitution unfolded in children after TCRalphabeta/CD19-depleted allogeneic hematopoietic cell transplantation.

Overall study outcomes, separate from this receptor: Hyperexpanded clone frequencies declined over subsequent months; after one year, T-cell counts and TCRbeta diversity were mostly attributed to newly produced T cells. In some patients, the high TCRbeta diversity seen at day 60 was put down to recipient T cells and intrathymic progenitors that had survived conditioning. The apparently early recovery of alphabetaT-cell counts about two months after transplant reportedly depended on only several hundred rapidly expanded clones that came from non-depleted graft cells.

The CDR3 spans 14 residues, from the cysteine through the phenylalanine. This entry keeps only the CDR3 DNA: 42 bases, framed from base 1. V was cut back by 4 bases and J by 7 bases, leaving a gap of 14 bases between them. According to the germline V gene, CDR1 reads SNHLY and CDR2 reads FYNNEI. The treatment or condition label of this sample denotes: allogeneic hematopoietic cell transplantation with graft depleted of TCRalphabeta T cells and CD19 B cells. The children who served as transplant recipients had been given grafts of TCRalphabeta/CD19-depleted allogeneic hematopoietic cells. Library preparation was by PCR. Sequencing took place on an Illumina HiSeq 2500. Molecular barcoding was employed in the preparation of TCR libraries, with unique molecular identifiers being used to normalize TCRbeta repertoire quantification. Starting from the raw public reads, TCRdb applied fastp trimming at Q25, assembled clones with MiXCR and retained in-frame beta chains. Each entry merges the rows of one CDR3 protein and shows their most common DNA and genes. This sample gives some 80,000 distinct CDR3 sequences in total; roughly 20% of them show up just once. The top ten clonotypes cover approximately 55% of the sample.

This clonotype has a handful of counts. The antigen it binds to is not known. The sample holds no much larger clone one base away, and base qualities are not on file. The receptor chain draws on TRBV2 and TRBJ1-5; no confident D gene assignment can be made. The sequence derives from a male patient between 2 and 10 years old who had a stem cell transplant for acute lymphoblastic leukemia, so the T cells may come from the graft donor. The sequencing here drew on PBMCs, mostly from graft donor cells, taken 360 days after TCRalphabeta/CD19-depleted stem cell transplant. The bases read TGTGCCAGCAGTGTTGAAGTTATAAGGCAGCCCCAGCATTTT. This translates into CASSVEVIRQPQHF.